This T cell receptor beta chain was found in a study of T cell repertoires in cytomegalovirus infection. As for the study in general: Indicated by public TCR beta signatures were CMV infection and matching HLA type.

On this clonotype: Its target is not known.

TCRdb re-analysed the reads in MiXCR, keeping a single row per CDR3 protein. The sample has around 630,000 distinct CDR3 sequences, 24% seen once. The CDR3 spans 13 residues. Germline V gene sequence: CDR1 LNHDA, CDR2 SQIVND (reference sequence). V was cut by 5 bases and J by 1 base, with 9 bases left in between. Whole-study findings and limits: Based on cumulative public TCR beta family frequency, carriers of CMV plus the relevant HLA were identified. HLA-C-restricted, CMV-specific TCR beta clonotypes were dominant ex vivo.

The sequence was obtained from a human donor in good health (CMV status not recorded). Some clones in this sample may be carry-over from other donors' samples. What was sequenced was CD8+ T cells from PBMCs. The rearrangement joins TRBV19 to TRBJ2-7; tentatively, D is TRBD1 (5 bases). In nucleotides, the CDR3 is TGTGCCAGTAGTCCACAGGAGTCCTACGAGCAGTACTTC. This translates into CASSPQESYEQYF.